The rows below give T cell receptor beta chains drawn from one sample of a study of T cell repertoires in cytomegalovirus infection. TCRdb used MiXCR to reprocess the reads, holding one entry per CDR3 protein. The profile covers fewer than 550,000 distinct CDR3 sequences, with approximately 31% appearing a single time and roughly 15% taken by the ten largest. Input material: PBMCs. All receptors derive from a human donor in good health (CMV status not recorded). Some clones in this sample may be carry-over from other donors' samples. CDR3s include the opening cysteine and the closing phenylalanine or tryptophan. The D gene is left open where the match is weak. Clone size is shown for a subset of rows, as once, few, many or a class of expanded clone.

CASSLGGQNSPLHF,TGCGCCAGCAGCTTGGGCGGTCAGAATTCACCCCTCCACTTT,few,TRBV5-1,-,TRBJ1-6
CASSYNQALGEQFF,TGTGCCAGCAGTTACAACCAGGCCCTAGGGGAGCAGTTCTTC,few,TRBV6-5,-,TRBJ2-1
CASSSARTNEKLFF,TGTGCCAGCTCCTCGGCAAGGACTAATGAAAAACTGTTTTTT,-,TRBV18,-,TRBJ1-4
CSVKAGLPNEQFF,TGCAGCGTTAAAGCGGGACTCCCCAATGAGCAGTTCTTC,-,TRBV29-1,TRBD2,TRBJ2-1
CASSLGTGRNEKLFF,TGTGCCAGCAGCCTCGGGACGGGGCGTAATGAAAAACTGTTTTTT,many,TRBV7-8,-,TRBJ1-4
CASREPGLSYEQYF,TGTGCCAGCAGGGAACCCGGGCTATCCTACGAGCAGTACTTC,-,TRBV6-2/TRBV6-3,-,TRBJ2-7
CASSSGNLGFTYNEQFF,TGTGCCAGCAGCTCTGGGAACCTAGGCTTCACCTACAATGAGCAGTTCTTC,few,TRBV7-9,-,TRBJ2-1
CASSLLRDTLTSSYEQYF,TGTGCCAGCAGTTTACTCCGGGACACTCTTACGAGCTCCTACGAGCAGTACTTC,few,TRBV27,-,TRBJ2-7
CASCGDRSSYNEQFF,TGTGCCAGTTGCGGGGACAGGAGCTCCTACAATGAGCAGTTCTTC,few,TRBV19,TRBD1,TRBJ2-1
CASSLQHSGGSTDTQYF,TGTGCCAGCAGCCTACAACATAGCGGGGGGAGCACAGATACGCAGTATTTT,-,TRBV4-2,TRBD2,TRBJ2-3
CASREGSWYF,TGTGCCAGCCGGGAGGGGTCCTGGTACTTC,few,TRBV28,TRBD2,TRBJ2-7
CASSPSLGGVSTDTQYF,TGTGCCAGCAGCCCCTCATTAGGGGGCGTGAGCACAGATACGCAGTATTTT,-,TRBV11-3,TRBD1,TRBJ2-3
CASSQDRSGYEQYF,TGTGCCAGCAGTCAAGACAGGAGTGGCTACGAGCAGTACTTC,-,TRBV6-2/TRBV6-3,-,TRBJ2-7
CASSVRRQSYGYTF,TGTGCCAGCAGTGTCCGGAGACAGAGCTATGGCTACACCTTC,-,TRBV27,-,TRBJ1-2
CASSDIWKQTKTSGHYNEQFF,TGTGCCAGCAGCGACATATGGAAGCAGACTAAGACTAGCGGCCATTACAATGAGCAGTTCTTC,few,TRBV6-6,TRBD2,TRBJ2-1
CASSPNTGFGNSNQPQHF,TGTGCCAGCAGTCCGAACACAGGATTCGGAAATAGCAATCAGCCCCAGCATTTT,few,TRBV6-6,-,TRBJ1-5
CASSPAPTQYGYTF,TGTGCCAGCAGCCCGGCACCGACCCAATATGGCTACACCTTC,few,TRBV7-2,-,TRBJ1-2
CASSSRGTEANYGYTF,TGTGCCAGCAGCTCTAGGGGGACGGAAGCTAACTATGGCTACACCTTC,many,TRBV7-2,-,TRBJ1-2
CASSLASGGRRVDEQFF,TGTGCCAGCAGCTTGGCCTCAGGGGGCCGGAGGGTCGATGAGCAGTTCTTC,-,TRBV5-6,TRBD1,TRBJ2-1
CASSSDGTGYGYTF,TGTGCCAGCAGCTCCGATGGGACAGGTTATGGCTACACCTTC,-,TRBV5-4,TRBD1,TRBJ1-2
CASSRLAVAETQYF,TGTGCCAGCAGCCGCCTAGCGGTCGCGGAGACCCAGTACTTC,many,TRBV7-2,TRBD2,TRBJ2-5
CASSQGSGQGNEKLFF,TGCGCCAGCAGCCAAGGATCTGGGCAGGGGAATGAAAAACTGTTTTTT,few,TRBV4-3,-,TRBJ1-4
CAVQTGGYNEQFF,TGTGCCGTCCAGACGGGGGGCTACAATGAGCAGTTCTTC,few,TRBV7-9,TRBD2,TRBJ2-1
CASSTRSATAVGQETQYF,TGTGCCAGCAGCACGAGGTCGGCTACTGCGGTAGGACAAGAGACCCAGTACTTC,-,TRBV7-2,-,TRBJ2-5
CSASPINRGLNTEAFF,TGCAGTGCTAGTCCTATTAACAGGGGGCTGAACACTGAAGCTTTCTTT,-,TRBV20-1,TRBD1,TRBJ1-1
CASSLMGSGGFSTDTQYF,TGTGCCAGCAGTTTAATGGGTAGCGGGGGGTTTAGCACAGATACGCAGTATTTT,-,TRBV12-3/TRBV12-4,TRBD2,TRBJ2-3
CASRLNPFRGGGIVDEQFF,TGTGCCAGCCGCTTAAACCCCTTCCGGGGGGGCGGGATAGTGGATGAGCAGTTCTTC,-,TRBV5-6,TRBD2,TRBJ2-1
CAIRMVEGREAFF,TGTGCCATCAGGATGGTCGAGGGACGGGAAGCTTTCTTT,many,TRBV10-3,-,TRBJ1-1
CASGLTSPGFEGYTF,TGTGCTAGTGGTTTAACCTCACCCGGGTTTGAGGGCTACACCTTC,-,TRBV12-5,-,TRBJ1-2
CASSLGGGGLGEQYF,TGTGCCAGCAGTTTAGGGGGTGGGGGGCTCGGCGAGCAGTACTTC,-,TRBV12-3/TRBV12-4,-,TRBJ2-7
CAWSQDANIQYF,TGTGCCTGGAGTCAGGATGCAAACATTCAGTACTTC,-,TRBV30,-,TRBJ2-4
CASSENPGRRPSSYEQYF,TGTGCCAGCAGTGAAAACCCGGGACGGCGCCCTAGCTCCTACGAGCAGTACTTC,few,TRBV2,-,TRBJ2-7
CASSLGYRTTTGTQYF,TGTGCCAGCAGCTTGGGTTATCGGACTACTACCGGGACGCAGTATTTT,many,TRBV5-4,-,TRBJ2-3
CASRPLPQGVFLWGEQFF,TGTGCCAGCAGGCCCTTACCCCAGGGGGTATTCCTTTGGGGTGAGCAGTTCTTC,few,TRBV2,TRBD1,TRBJ2-1
CASSLMGGGVGTQYF,TGTGCCAGCAGCTTAATGGGTGGAGGGGTGGGGACCCAGTACTTC,few,TRBV11-2,-,TRBJ2-5
CATSDLRGFTF,TGTGCCACCAGTGATTTGAGGGGGTTCACCTTC,once,TRBV24-1,-,TRBJ1-2
CSVLPQGRTGGGGTEAFF,TGCAGCGTTCTACCTCAGGGGAGGACAGGGGGTGGTGGCACTGAAGCTTTCTTT,few,TRBV29-1,TRBD1,TRBJ1-1
CASSYSGQGQNQPQHF,TGTGCCAGCAGTTACTCAGGACAAGGCCAAAATCAGCCCCAGCATTTT,few,TRBV6-5,-,TRBJ1-5
CASSQPGKGGSYEQYF,TGTGCCAGCAGCCAACCAGGGAAAGGAGGGTCCTACGAGCAGTACTTC,-,TRBV6-2/TRBV6-3,-,TRBJ2-7
CASSLEKPSSYEQYF,TGCGCCAGCAGCTTGGAGAAACCCAGCTCCTACGAGCAGTACTTC,few,TRBV5-1,-,TRBJ2-7
CASSSRREQETQYF,TGTGCCAGCAGTTCGAGGAGAGAGCAAGAGACCCAGTACTTC,-,TRBV2,-,TRBJ2-5